This passage covers 16 T cell receptor beta chains from one sample sequenced in a study of regulatory T cells in long-lasting Graves disease. Time point given: newly diagnosed GD, antithyroid drugs for less than 3 months. Isolated PBMC RNA provided the starting material for the TCR library. According to the study, TCR beta libraries were built with iRepertoire HTBI primers and CDR3-region Arm-PCR. TCRdb passed the multiplex PCR reads through MiXCR, listing each CDR3 protein once. The sample includes 250,000 to 400,000 distinct CDR3 sequences, 18% of them seen just once. This sample comprised peripheral blood mononuclear cells (PBMCs), obtained at new diagnosis, from a patient treated with antithyroid drugs. These receptor sequences come from a female donor with Graves disease.

The V gene is TRBV7-6, the J gene TRBJ2-3; 12 bases agree with TRBD2. V was clipped by 5 bases and J by 0 bases; unmatched bases: 9. Germline lookup yields CDR1 SGHVS and CDR2 FNYEAQ. This CDR3 region has 18 residues. The DNA of the CDR3 is TGTGCCAGCAGCCCTTATCTAGCGGGAGGGACAAGCACAGATACGCAGTATTTT. Translation gives CASSPYLAGGTSTDTQYF.

This clonotype was seen many times. V gene TRBV28 combines with J gene TRBJ1-2; no clear D. Germline loops: CDR1 MDHEN, CDR2 SYDVKM. This CDR3 has 16 amino acids. V dropped 4 bases and J dropped 2 bases, with 17 bases sitting between them. Here the CDR3 reads CASSSVIGKGNYGYTF. In DNA form, the CDR3 reads TGTGCCAGCAGTTCGGTCATAGGAAAAGGAAACTATGGCTACACCTTC.

The chain has TRBV6-4 and TRBJ2-1, with 12 bases lining up with TRBD2. V trimming: 3 bases; J trimming: 9 bases; junction bases outside the gene matches: 9. The CDR3 consists of 16 residues. Germline lookup yields CDR1 MRHNA and CDR2 SNTAGT. The CDR3 sequence: CASSEILGLAGGEQFF. As DNA, the CDR3 is TGTGCCAGCAGTGAAATACTGGGACTAGCGGGCGGTGAGCAGTTCTTC.

In this sample, this clonotype turned up many times. The chain has TRBV5-1 and TRBJ2-7; no clear D. The CDR3 is 13 amino acids. Trimming removed 4 bases from V and 3 bases from J, with 11 bases in between. Germline CDR1 SGHRS, CDR2 YFSETQ. The CDR3, as DNA: TGCGCCAGCAGCCCTAATATGGTCTACGAGCAGTACTTC. It translates to CASSPNMVYEQYF.

This clonotype was picked up many times. This chain connects TRBV6-1 to TRBJ2-7, with D possibly TRBD2 on 5 matching bases. V lost 7 bases and J 3 bases, leaving 16 bases between the germline ends. Germline V gives CDR1 MNHNS, CDR2 SASEGT. This CDR3 contains 14 residues. This chain's CDR3 is CASIWGLEDYEQYF. CDR3 bases: TGTGCCAGCATATGGGGTTTGGAGGACTACGAGCAGTACTTC.

This clonotype was picked up one time. The chain joins TRBV9 to TRBJ2-3; D is undetermined. There are 13 residues in the CDR3. From germline, CDR1 is SGDLS and CDR2 YYNGEE. Trimming removed 1 base at V and 3 bases at J, with 6 bases between. CDR3 sequence reads: CASSVLETDTQYF. The CDR3 nucleotides are TGTGCCAGCAGCGTACTGGAGACAGATACGCAGTATTTT.

This clonotype was observed many times. The V call is TRBV11-2, the J call TRBJ2-2; TRBD2 agrees at 10 bases. The CDR3 spans 17 residues. Germline assignment: CDR1 SGHAT and CDR2 FQNNGV. The trim removed 6 bases at V and 2 bases at J, leaving 9 bases unmatched. In nucleotides, the CDR3 is TGTGCCAGCAGTCCCGACGGACTAGCGGCCAACACCGGGGAGCTGTTTTTT. It encodes CASSPDGLAANTGELFF.

The table lists this clonotype with many counts. This rearrangement joins TRBV6-2 or TRBV6-3 to TRBJ2-5; D is perhaps TRBD1 (6 bases). V was clipped by 5 bases and J by 3 bases, with 10 bases between them. The CDR3 is made up of 13 amino acids. Germline V gives CDR1 MNHEY, CDR2 SVGEGT. CDR3 in amino acids: CASSEEGEETQYF. The CDR3 DNA follows: TGTGCCAGCAGTGAAGAGGGGGAAGAGACCCAGTACTTC.

The chain couples TRBV20-1 to TRBJ2-1; 7 nucleotides agree with TRBD2. The CDR3 has 16 amino acids. V shed 1 base, J shed 0 bases, and the junction held 6 bases outside the gene matches. The germline gives CDR1 DFQATT, CDR2 SNEGSKA (reference sequence). The CDR3 DNA is TGCAGTGCTAGAGCCCCTGGCGGGAGCTCCTACAATGAGCAGTTCTTC. Protein: CSARAPGGSSYNEQFF.

This clonotype was picked up many times. The J gene is TRBJ2-5, the V gene TRBV19; D possibly corresponds to TRBD2 (6 bases). Per the germline V gene, CDR1 is LNHDA and CDR2 is SQIVND (reference sequence). This CDR3 comprises 13 residues. Trimming shortened V by 3 bases and J by 5 bases, and 10 bases separated the two germline ends. CDR3 sequence (DNA): TGTGCCAGTAGTATTGGGGGGTGGGAGACCCAGTACTTC. The encoded protein is CASSIGGWETQYF.

To note about this clonotype: A much more abundant neighbour one base away suggests this may be a read error. The V gene is TRBV28, the J gene TRBJ1-4; 8 positions agree with TRBD1. The CDR3 is 15 amino acids. V gave up 5 bases and J gave up 3 bases; unmatched junction bases: 5. Per germline, CDR1 MDHEN and CDR2 SYDVKM. CDR3 DNA sequence: TGTGCCAGCAGTACAGGGGGGTCATCTAATGAAAAACTGTTTTTT. It is translated as CASSTGGSSNEKLFF.

This clonotype was counted between two and nine times. The rearrangement links TRBV9 to TRBJ1-3; 7 bases line up with TRBD1. Germline loops: CDR1 SGDLS, CDR2 YYNGEE. The CDR3 consists of 17 residues. The trim removed 2 bases at V and 0 bases at J, leaving 8 bases unmatched. Here the CDR3 reads CASSVMTGQTSGNTIYF. CDR3 nucleotides: TGTGCCAGCAGCGTTATGACAGGGCAGACCTCTGGAAACACCATATATTTT.

Ten or more counts support this clonotype. In nucleotides, the CDR3 is TGTGCCAGCAGTTCACATACAGGGCCAACTAATGAAAAACTGTTTTTT. Its translation is CASSSHTGPTNEKLFF. The V gene is TRBV27, the J gene TRBJ1-4; a possible D gene is TRBD1 (6 bases). CDR3 length: 16 amino acids. Trimming cost V 4 bases and J 0 bases, with 12 bases left between them. Germline V gene sequence: CDR1 MNHEY, CDR2 SMNVEV (reference sequence).

This chain connects TRBV4-1 to TRBJ2-7; 8 nucleotides line up with TRBD1. This CDR3 comprises 15 residues. Unmatched junction bases numbered 6, after V lost 2 bases and J lost 3 bases. CDR1 and CDR2 from the germline V gene are MGHRA and YSYEKL. CDR3 loop: CASSQTGTGIYEQYF. Written as DNA, the CDR3 is TGCGCCAGCAGCCAAACCGGGACAGGAATCTACGAGCAGTACTTC.

With regard to this clonotype: A much more abundant neighbour one base away suggests this may be a read error. V usage is TRBV3-1 and J usage is TRBJ2-5; no definite D call. Germline V lookup: CDR1 LGHDT, CDR2 YNNKEL (reference sequence). This CDR3 is built from 12 residues. V lost 1 base, J lost 11 bases, and 11 bases lay in between. The CDR3 protein is CASSQAIYEQYF. In DNA, the CDR3 is TGTGCCAGCAGCCAAGCTATCTATGAGCAGTACTTC.

This clonotype was seen at least ten times. The chain has TRBV28 and TRBJ2-5, with unresolved D. This CDR3 is 14 amino acids long. Germline CDR1 MDHEN, CDR2 SYDVKM. Between the trimmed V and J ends, which lost 3 bases and 4 bases, there was a span of 12 bases. CDR3 in amino acids: CASSLYTAGETQYF. The CDR3 coding sequence is TGTGCCAGCAGTTTGTATACAGCAGGAGAGACCCAGTACTTC. Supplemented by reference TRBV28 and TRBJ2-5, the full variable domain reads DVKVTQSSRYLVKRTGEKVFLECVQDMDHENMFWYRQDPGLGLRLIYFSYDVKMKEKGDIPEGYSVSREKKERFSLILESASTNQTSMYLCASSLYTAGETQYFGPGTRLLVL.